This T cell receptor (beta chain) derives from a study of a mutant IDH1 vaccine in newly diagnosed glioma. The CDR3 has 13 residues. Germline lookup yields CDR1 SGHRS and CDR2 YFSETQ. With 4 bases clipped from V and 3 bases from J, the junction kept 3 bases outside the gene matches. This clone turned up a few times. Its antigen is as yet unknown. The protocol was immunoSEQ multiplex PCR, while the TCRdb copy is restricted to in-frame clones and leaves out a portion. The sample gives about 48,000 clones, around four fifths of which show up once; around 6.7% is in the top ten. As to time point: week 35, safety follow-up. All doses held 300 ug of mutant IDH1 20-mer peptide, with topical imiquimod. Eight vaccinations reached patients in weeks 1, 3, 5, 7, 11, 15, 19 and 23.

The material was PBMCs, obtained from a glioma patient whose treatment included an IDH1 peptide vaccine. The rearrangement joins TRBV5-1 to TRBJ1-1, with 7 bases identical to TRBD1. This sequence originates from a man in his forties with glioma. The CDR3 DNA is TGCGCCAGCAGCGTTCAGGGGGACACTGAAGCTTTCTTT. This codes for CASSVQGDTEAFF.